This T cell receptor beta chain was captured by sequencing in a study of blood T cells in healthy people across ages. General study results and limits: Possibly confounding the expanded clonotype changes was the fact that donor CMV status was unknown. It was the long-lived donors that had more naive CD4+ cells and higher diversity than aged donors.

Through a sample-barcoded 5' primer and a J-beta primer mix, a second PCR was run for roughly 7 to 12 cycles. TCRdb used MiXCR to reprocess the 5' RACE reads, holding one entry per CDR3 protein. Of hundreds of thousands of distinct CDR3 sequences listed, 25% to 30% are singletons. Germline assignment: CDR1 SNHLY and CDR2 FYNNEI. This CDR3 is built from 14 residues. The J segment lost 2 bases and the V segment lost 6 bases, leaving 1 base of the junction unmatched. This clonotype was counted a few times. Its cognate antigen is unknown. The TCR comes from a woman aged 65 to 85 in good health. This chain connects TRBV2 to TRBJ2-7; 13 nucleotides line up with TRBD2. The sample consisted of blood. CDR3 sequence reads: CASSTSGRAYEQYF. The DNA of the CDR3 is TGTGCCAGCAGCACTAGCGGGAGGGCCTACGAGCAGTACTTC.